The 32 T cell receptor beta chains listed next were all sequenced from one sample in a study of blood T cell repertoires in COVID-19. Repertoires were generated with immunoSEQ multiplex PCR, while TCRdb's copy carries only in-frame clones and drops some. Of roughly 60,000 clones listed, roughly 86% were seen once; the top ten hold under 4%. Source material: peripheral blood. These receptors came from a middle-aged man with COVID-19, enrolled during active disease.

This clone is a singleton in its sample. The V and J genes are TRBV29-1 and TRBJ1-3; weak D call: TRBD1 (6 bases). The germline gives CDR1 SQVTM, CDR2 ANQGSEA. The CDR3 has 13 residues. The V and J ends lost 2 bases and 4 bases respectively, with 9 bases between them. CDR3 coding DNA: TGCAGCGTTGAAACAGGGTTCGGAAACACCATATATTTT. Encoded protein: CSVETGFGNTIYF.

The rearrangement links TRBV7-9 to TRBJ1-1; 9 bases line up with TRBD1. The CDR3 is 19 amino acids. CDR1 and CDR2 from the germline V gene are SEHNR and FQNEAQ (reference sequence). V lost 6 bases, J lost 0 bases, and 17 bases stayed unmatched. The CDR3 bases are TGTGCCAGCAGAAAGGGGGGACAGGGTAAGAACATCATGAACACTGAAGCTTTCTTT. This sequence encodes CASRKGGQGKNIMNTEAFF.

The chain employs TRBV6-5 and TRBJ1-2, with 9 bases lining up with TRBD1. Germline V gene lookup returns CDR1 MNHEY and CDR2 SVGAGI. The V gene end was trimmed by 6 bases and the J gene end by 1 base; junction bases not matched to a gene: 3. The CDR3 has 14 residues. CDR3 DNA sequence: TGTGCCAGCAGGAAGGGACAGGGTAACTATGGCTACACCTTC. Amino acid sequence: CASRKGQGNYGYTF.

The chain carries TRBV3-1 (or the pseudogene TRBV3-2) and TRBJ2-2, with D unresolved. V dropped 5 bases and J dropped 1 base, with 11 bases sitting between them. The CDR3 is made up of 15 amino acids. Germline CDR1 LGHDT, CDR2 YNNKEL (reference sequence). CDR3 region: CASSYRLLNTGELFF. The CDR3 DNA is TGTGCCAGCAGCTATCGACTGTTGAACACCGGGGAGCTGTTTTTT.

This clone has more than one count but fewer than ten. The chain employs TRBV2 and TRBJ2-1, with 12 bases aligning to TRBD2. Germline CDR1 is SNHLY and CDR2 is FYNNEI. The V gene end was trimmed by 7 bases and the J gene end by 7 bases; junction bases not matched to a gene: 11. This CDR3 contains 16 residues. The CDR3 DNA reads TGTGCCAGCAAGGATTGGACTAGCGGGGTCCCGAATGAGCAGTTCTTC. Translation: CASKDWTSGVPNEQFF.

This clone was found once. V is TRBV5-8 and J is TRBJ1-5, with TRBD1 as a possible D gene (5 bases). The germline gives CDR1 SGHTS, CDR2 YDEGEE. The CDR3 extends over 18 amino acids. V lost 4 bases, J lost 1 base, and 21 bases lay in between. Here the CDR3 reads CASSQAGGWVGSNQPQHF. The CDR3 DNA sequence: TGTGCCAGCAGCCAGGCGGGGGGGTGGGTTGGAAGCAATCAGCCCCAGCATTTT.

The V call is TRBV30, the J call TRBJ1-2; TRBD1 matches at 7 bases. The germline gives CDR1 GTSNPN, CDR2 SVGIG (reference sequence). J lost 7 bases, V lost 4 bases, and 6 bases had no gene match. The CDR3 sequence is 12 residues long. The CDR3 DNA follows: TGTGCCTGGACCAGACAGGGTTCTGGCTACACCTTC. It translates to CAWTRQGSGYTF. Looking up the rest from reference TRBV30 and TRBJ1-2 gives the full variable domain: SQTIHQWPATLVQPVGSPLSLECTVEGTSNPNLYWYRQAAGRGLQLLFYSVGIGQISSEVPQNLSASRPQDRQFILSSKKLLLSDSGFYLCAWTRQGSGYTFGSGTRLTVV.

This sequence joins TRBV9 and TRBJ1-4, with D hard to call. The CDR3 sequence is 14 residues long. V lost 0 bases, J lost 4 bases, and 7 bases lay in between. Germline V gene lookup returns CDR1 SGDLS and CDR2 YYNGEE. The CDR3 nucleotides are TGTGCCAGCAGCGTAGGAGGGAGTAATGAAAAACTGTTTTTT. Amino acids: CASSVGGSNEKLFF.

The CDR3 sequence: CASSYSEGLTEAFF. CDR3 coding DNA: TGTGCCAGCAGTTACAGCGAGGGACTCACTGAAGCTTTCTTT. The chain recombines TRBV6-6 with TRBJ1-1; weak D call: TRBD1 (5 bases). This CDR3 region has 14 residues. V was clipped by 2 bases and J by 4 bases, with 11 bases between them. CDR1 and CDR2 from the germline V gene are MNHNY and SVGAGI (reference sequence).

The chain combines TRBV7-9 with TRBJ1-1; 10 positions match TRBD1. V lost 4 bases to trimming and J lost 0 bases; unmatched junction nucleotides: 2. CDR3 size: 15 residues. Germline-derived CDR1 and CDR2 are SEHNR and FQNEAQ (reference sequence). The CDR3 region has the DNA TGTGCCAGCAGCTGGGGACAGGGGATGAACACTGAAGCTTTCTTT. As protein: CASSWGQGMNTEAFF.

This chain joins TRBV6-1 and TRBJ1-2; TRBD1 aligns across 9 bases. Germline lookup yields CDR1 MNHNS and CDR2 SASEGT. J was trimmed by 2 bases and V by 4 bases; bases with no gene match: 8. The CDR3 has 16 residues. CDR3 residues: CASSVRTGAGNYGYTF. DNA of the CDR3: TGTGCCAGCAGTGTCCGGACAGGGGCCGGGAACTATGGCTACACCTTC.

The V gene is TRBV28, the J gene TRBJ1-3; D gene uncertain. The germline CDR1 and CDR2 sequences are MDHEN and SYDVKM. CDR3 length: 14 residues. The V end was cut by 3 bases, the J end by 6 bases, with 12 bases between. CDR3 sequence reads: CASSFDFKKNTIYF. CDR3 DNA: TGTGCCAGCAGTTTTGACTTTAAGAAAAACACCATATATTTT.

The rearrangement uses TRBV30 and TRBJ1-3; D uncertain. CDR3 length equals 14 residues. V lost 4 bases, J lost 0 bases, and 10 bases lay in between. Germline V gene data show CDR1 as GTSNPN and CDR2 as SVGIG (reference sequence). The CDR3 spells CAWKTPSSGNTIYF. The CDR3 DNA reads as TGTGCCTGGAAGACTCCGAGCTCTGGAAACACCATATATTTT.

The V and J genes are TRBV7-3 and TRBJ2-1; D gene ambiguous. CDR1 SGHTA and CDR2 FQGTGA come from the germline V gene. The ends were cut back, 3 bases at V and 7 bases at J, with 16 bases in the middle. This CDR3 is built from 15 residues. The CDR3 coding sequence is TGTGCCAGCAGCTTTGAACCCGCGCCTTATAATGAGCAGTTCTTC. Residues: CASSFEPAPYNEQFF.

The chain uses TRBV18 and TRBJ2-7; 8 bases are shared with TRBD1. Germline CDR1 and CDR2: KGHSH and LQKENI. The CDR3 is 14 residues long. V trimming: 4 bases; J trimming: 7 bases; junction bases outside the gene matches: 9. The chain's CDR3 is CASSLTGQGLEQYF. CDR3 nucleotide sequence: TGTGCCAGCTCACTTACAGGACAGGGCTTGGAGCAGTACTTC.

In its sample, this clone was seen a few times. This chain connects TRBV10-1 to TRBJ2-2; tentative D call: TRBD1 (5 bases). Germline V gene lookup returns CDR1 WNHNN and CDR2 SYGVQD (reference sequence). The V end was cut by 3 bases, the J end by 4 bases, with 6 bases between. There are 13 residues in the CDR3. CDR3 nucleotides: TGCGCCAGCAGTGAAAGGGGCACCGGGGAGCTGTTTTTT. Residues: CASSERGTGELFF.

This rearrangement joins TRBV13 to TRBJ2-7, with 8 bases matching TRBD2. V lost 5 bases and J lost 3; bases outside the gene matches: 3. Per germline, CDR1 PRHDT and CDR2 FYEKMQ (reference sequence). The length of the CDR3 is 13 residues. The CDR3 protein is CASSPGTSYEQYF. DNA of the CDR3: TGTGCCAGCAGCCCAGGGACTAGCTACGAGCAGTACTTC.

This clone was recorded once. The V and J genes are TRBV25-1 and TRBJ2-7, with a weak D call TRBD1 (5 bases). CDR1 and CDR2 from the germline V gene are MGHDK and SYGVNS. The CDR3 length is 14 residues. The V end was cut by 6 bases, the J end by 1 base, with 13 bases between. The CDR3 DNA sequence: TGTGCCAGCAGCCTAGATAGGGGATCCTACGAGCAGTACTTC. Translated, it gives CASSLDRGSYEQYF.

The J gene is TRBJ2-1, the V gene TRBV5-4; TRBD1 might be the D (6 bases). From germline, CDR1 is SGHNT and CDR2 YYREEE (reference sequence). V gave up 0 bases and J gave up 1 base, with 14 bases separating them. The CDR3 is 17 residues long. DNA for the CDR3: TGTGCCAGCAGCTTGGCCGTCAGGGGTGGATCCTACAATGAGCAGTTCTTC. Translated: CASSLAVRGGSYNEQFF.

The chain is built from TRBV5-1 and TRBJ2-7, with D perhaps matching TRBD2 (7 bases). This CDR3 has 12 amino acids. Germline CDR1 SGHRS, CDR2 YFSETQ. The ends were cut back, 2 bases at V and 7 bases at J, with 10 bases in the middle. In DNA form, the CDR3 reads TGCGCCAGCAGCTTAGGGGGGGAGGAGCAGTACTTC. It yields the protein CASSLGGEEQYF.

The chain has TRBV11-3 and TRBJ2-2; 11 bases are shared with TRBD2. The CDR3 is 17 residues long. Germline lookup yields CDR1 SGHNT and CDR2 YENEEA. J lost 1 base, V lost 4 bases, and 5 bases had no gene match. The CDR3 protein is CASSSRLAGLNTGELFF. In DNA, the CDR3 is TGTGCCAGCAGCTCCCGACTAGCGGGACTGAACACCGGGGAGCTGTTTTTT.

This chain's CDR3 is CASGLVLGSGSLQSYNEQFF. The CDR3 bases are TGTGCTAGTGGTTTGGTACTGGGTAGCGGGAGCCTCCAATCCTACAATGAGCAGTTCTTC. The V gene is TRBV12-5, the J gene TRBJ2-1; 9 nucleotides line up with TRBD2. CDR1 is LGHNT, CDR2 FRNRAP, per germline. After removal of 0 bases from V and 1 base from J, the junction contained 13 bases not matched to a gene. This CDR3 comprises 20 residues.

The chain links TRBV28 to TRBJ1-2; 7 positions agree with TRBD1. J was trimmed by 5 bases and V by 3 bases; bases with no gene match: 18. Germline V lookup: CDR1 MDHEN, CDR2 SYDVKM. The CDR3 extends over 18 amino acids. CDR3 in DNA: TGTGCCAGCAGTTTCCGGGACTGGACAGGACTAAGTGCTTATGGCTACACCTTC. The encoded protein is CASSFRDWTGLSAYGYTF.

This sequence joins TRBV19 and TRBJ1-5; D might be TRBD1 (6 bases). The CDR3 contains 16 residues. Germline CDR1 LNHDA, CDR2 SQIVND (reference sequence). V was pared by 3 bases and J by 4 bases, with 16 bases between. In DNA, the CDR3 is TGTGCCAGTAGTATCAGCACAGGGAGAAATAATCAGCCCCAGCATTTT. This sequence encodes CASSISTGRNNQPQHF.

The rearrangement joins TRBV10-2 to TRBJ1-5; 8 nucleotides line up with TRBD1. The junction had 8 bases not matched to a gene; V was cut back by 6 bases and J by 1 base. The CDR3 loop spans 16 amino acids. Germline lookup yields CDR1 WSHSY and CDR2 SAAADI. The CDR3 here is CASSPGTGSSNQPQHF. CDR3 DNA: TGCGCCAGCAGCCCAGGGACAGGCAGCAGCAATCAGCCCCAGCATTTT.

This clone appeared once. The rearrangement uses TRBV6-5 and TRBJ2-5, with TRBD1 as a possible D gene (5 bases). CDR1 is MNHEY and CDR2 is SVGAGI in the germline V gene. V lost 4 bases and J 0 bases, leaving 15 bases between the germline ends. The CDR3 totals 16 residues. As DNA, the CDR3 is TGTGCCAGCAGTTCCACGGACACCTGGTACCAAGAGACCCAGTACTTC. Protein: CASSSTDTWYQETQYF.

The V call is TRBV5-6, the J call TRBJ1-6; D uncertain. Germline CDR1 SGHDT, CDR2 YYEEEE. V shed 2 bases and J shed 10 bases, with 10 bases lying between them. This CDR3 has 13 residues. The CDR3 reads CASSFPGSSPLHF. The CDR3 DNA reads as TGTGCCAGCAGCTTCCCGGGGAGCTCACCCCTCCACTTT.

This clone was counted once. The chain recombines TRBV5-1 with TRBJ2-7, with D possibly TRBD2 on 6 matching bases. This CDR3 spans 14 amino acids. Germline values: CDR1 SGHRS, CDR2 YFSETQ. Trimming took off 6 bases at V and 0 bases at J, with 13 bases between the two ends. This CDR3 reads CASKKEGSSYEQYF. The DNA of the CDR3 is TGCGCCAGCAAAAAGGAGGGCAGCTCCTACGAGCAGTACTTC.

The chain is built from TRBV7-3 and TRBJ1-5, with 7 positions matching TRBD1. Germline V gene data show CDR1 as SGHTA and CDR2 as FQGTGA. The CDR3 is made up of 15 amino acids. V lost 6 bases, J lost 4 bases, and 9 bases stayed unmatched. CDR3 bases: TGTGCCAGCAGTCGCAGGACAGGTCTAAATCAGCCCCAGCATTTT. It specifies CASSRRTGLNQPQHF.

The J gene is TRBJ2-3, the V gene TRBV2; 7 bases are shared with TRBD1. V lost 7 bases to trimming and J lost 2 bases; unmatched junction nucleotides: 9. The CDR3 is 15 amino acids. Germline CDR1 reads SNHLY; CDR2 reads FYNNEI. The CDR3 DNA sequence: TGTGCCAGCACTTGGGCCGGGACAGCCACAGATACGCAGTATTTT. Protein product: CASTWAGTATDTQYF.

The rearrangement uses TRBV7-9 and TRBJ2-3, with D unclear. The V gene's germline CDR1 is SEHNR and CDR2 FQNEAQ (reference sequence). Trimming took off 5 bases at V and 4 bases at J, with 7 bases between the two ends. This CDR3 comprises 12 residues. CDR3 sequence (DNA): TGTGCCAGCAGCCCCAGTGCAGATACGCAGTATTTT. Protein: CASSPSADTQYF.

This clone is a singleton in its sample. The chain joins TRBV5-4 to TRBJ1-1, with D hard to call. This CDR3 region has 14 residues. Germline loops: CDR1 SGHNT, CDR2 YYREEE (reference sequence). Trimming shortened V by 6 bases and J by 6 bases, and 18 bases separated the two germline ends. The CDR3 nucleotides are TGTGCCAGCAAAAAAGGGAGTCAAGCGTCTGAAGCTTTCTTT. Its translation: CASKKGSQASEAFF.